This is a list of T cell receptor beta chains from one sample in a study of CXCR3-negative and CXCR3-positive naive CD8 T cells. TCRdb reprocessed the 5' RACE reads and keeps a single row for each CDR3 protein, giving no DNA. The table gives around 47,000 distinct CDR3 sequences; the top ten clones make up roughly 15% of it. What was sequenced was memory CD8+ T cells from blood. The receptors were sampled from a human donor in good health. Some clones in this sample may be carry-over from other donors' samples. Each CDR3 is given with its conserved first and last residue. Expanded clones get a size class; other rows say once, few or many, or leave the size out.

v_gene	abundance	j_gene	CDR3aa
TRBV6-2/TRBV6-3	NA	TRBJ1-1	CASSSWQLNTEAFF
TRBV6-2/TRBV6-3	NA	TRBJ2-7	CASSLTEDFYEQYF
TRBV29-1	NA	TRBJ2-7	CSVEEKRNEQYF
TRBV9	NA	TRBJ2-1	CASSALLAGGHNEQFF
TRBV27	NA	TRBJ2-2	CASSLWNWDRRSTGELFF
TRBV7-9	NA	TRBJ2-1	CASSLGAGRASPNEQFF
TRBV28	NA	TRBJ2-2	CANSSDPGRGGRVNGELFF
TRBV6-2/TRBV6-3	NA	TRBJ2-7	CASEGAGEDYEQYF
TRBV13	NA	TRBJ2-7	CASSLARGEQYF
TRBV7-2	NA	TRBJ2-1	CASSAPLASSYNEQFF
TRBV9	NA	TRBJ2-3	CASSVGAEKGADTQYF
TRBV12-3/TRBV12-4	NA	TRBJ2-7	CASSPLLGYEQYF
TRBV2	NA	TRBJ2-7	CASSRIPGTADYEQYF
TRBV5-1	NA	TRBJ2-7	CASSGGRWDYEQYF
TRBV2	NA	TRBJ2-7	CASQRQGYEQYF
TRBV4-3	NA	TRBJ1-5	CASSPTWGSNQPQHF
TRBV29-1	NA	TRBJ2-1	CSVGTSDFDEQFF
TRBV5-1	NA	TRBJ2-3	CASSADRDDTDTQYF
TRBV12-3/TRBV12-4	NA	TRBJ1-1	CASSFDTEAFF
TRBV6-2/TRBV6-3	medium-sized	TRBJ2-2	CASSRSLNRNTGELFF
TRBV11-2	NA	TRBJ2-1	CAGAGSYNEQFF
TRBV27	NA	TRBJ2-1	CATGTLFFPQFF
TRBV29-1	NA	TRBJ2-1	CSVRLADNNEQFF
TRBV5-1	NA	TRBJ2-7	CASRRLAGEEYEQYF
TRBV5-1	NA	TRBJ2-5	CASSLNQETQYF
TRBV28	NA	TRBJ2-1	CASSFGLAGGYNEQFF
TRBV25-1	NA	TRBJ2-1	CASSETPGREIYNEQFF
TRBV29-1	NA	TRBJ2-7	CSVDAGGDYEQYF